These 32 T cell receptor beta chains share one sample of origin, sequenced in a study of CD8 T cells in ankylosing spondylitis. One entry per CDR3 protein, called by TCRdb with MiXCR from the 5' RACE reads. Among around 180,000 distinct CDR3 sequences listed, 13% were seen once. The sample consisted of blood, either unsorted or a sorted T cell fraction (not recorded which). Every receptor here comes from a female donor with ankylosing spondylitis or in good health (not recorded which).

This chain joins TRBV2 and TRBJ1-2; D is possibly TRBD1 (6 bases). Germline assignment: CDR1 SNHLY and CDR2 FYNNEI. This CDR3 has 16 residues. V lost 2 bases and J lost 1, with 14 bases in between. The DNA for the CDR3 is TGTGCCAGCAGTGAAAACAGGGCTCTAATTAACTATGGCTACACCTTC. This codes for CASSENRALINYGYTF.

This clonotype came up many times. V is TRBV12-3 or TRBV12-4 and J is TRBJ2-4; no clear D gene. This CDR3 is built from 14 residues. The V and J ends lost 2 bases and 11 bases respectively, with 16 bases between them. This CDR3 reads CASSLNVGSRVQYF. The CDR3 bases are TGTGCCAGCAGTTTAAACGTAGGAAGTCGTGTTCAGTACTTC.

The table lists this clonotype with a few counts. The V gene is TRBV4-1, the J gene TRBJ2-7; the match to TRBD2 covers 14 bases. The length of the CDR3 is 17 residues. V shed 0 bases, J shed 6 bases, and the junction held 7 bases outside the gene matches. Germline V lookup: CDR1 MGHRA, CDR2 YSYEKL. CDR3 bases: TGCGCCAGCAGCCAAGAGGGACTAGCGGGAGCCTCTCGCGAGCAGTACTTC. Protein product: CASSQEGLAGASREQYF.

This clonotype has ten or more counts. The chain uses TRBV27 and TRBJ1-2; the match to TRBD1 covers 7 bases. Per germline, CDR1 MNHEY and CDR2 SMNVEV (reference sequence). V lost 4 bases to trimming and J lost 8 bases; unmatched junction nucleotides: 7. This CDR3 is 13 amino acids long. CDR3 loop: CASSSGQEQGYTF. The CDR3 nucleotides read TGTGCCAGCAGTTCCGGACAGGAGCAAGGCTACACCTTC.

The chain links TRBV7-2 to TRBJ2-5, with D possibly being TRBD1 (6 bases). This CDR3 region has 13 residues. Trimming removed 3 bases at V and 7 bases at J, with 12 bases between. Germline V gives CDR1 SGHTA, CDR2 FQGNSA. The CDR3 loop is CASSFKQGGTQYF. The DNA of the CDR3 is TGTGCCAGCAGCTTCAAACAGGGTGGGACCCAGTACTTC. The entire variable domain, with the rest obtained from reference TRBV7-2 and TRBJ2-5, is as follows: GAGVSQSPSNKVTEKGKDVELRCDPISGHTALYWYRQSLGQGLEFLIYFQGNSAPDKSGLPSDRFSAERTGGSVSTLTIQRTQQEDSAVYLCASSFKQGGTQYFGPGTRLLVL.

In its sample, this clonotype was seen many times. The J gene is TRBJ2-1, the V gene TRBV5-1; D perhaps matches TRBD1 (6 bases). The CDR3 loop spans 16 amino acids. Trimming left V 1 base short and J 6 bases short, with 17 bases between. Germline V CDR1 and CDR2: SGHRS, YFSETQ. The CDR3 loop reads CASSLITGRSSNEQFF. The CDR3 DNA is TGCGCCAGCAGCTTGATTACAGGGAGAAGCTCCAATGAGCAGTTCTTC.

The CDR3 DNA reads TGTGCCAGCAGCTCCCCCCTTAGCGGGAGAACAGATACGCAGTATTTT. Translation: CASSSPLSGRTDTQYF. The chain is built from TRBV9 and TRBJ2-3; 9 nucleotides agree with TRBD2. This CDR3 contains 16 residues. Trimming took 4 bases from V and 3 from J; bases not matched to a gene: 9. Germline V gene data show CDR1 as SGDLS and CDR2 as YYNGEE. Supplemented by reference TRBV9 and TRBJ2-3, the full variable domain reads DSGVTQTPKHLITATGQRVTLRCSPRSGDLSVYWYQQSLDQGLQFLIQYYNGEERAKGNILERFSAQQFPDLHSELNLSSLELGDSALYFCASSSPLSGRTDTQYFGPGTRLTVL.

This clonotype was seen at least ten times. The chain employs TRBV3-1 and TRBJ1-5, with D perhaps matching TRBD1 (6 bases). The CDR3 consists of 14 residues. V gave up 6 bases and J gave up 2 bases, with 11 bases separating them. Germline assignment: CDR1 LGHDT and CDR2 YNNKEL (reference sequence). CDR3 DNA: TGTGCCAGCAGTTCTGCAGGGGGCAATCAGCCCCAGCATTTT. Amino acid sequence: CASSSAGGNQPQHF. The variable domain in full, with the rest retrieved from reference TRBV3-1 and TRBJ1-5, is DTAVSQTPKYLVTQMGNDKSIKCEQNLGHDTMYWYKQDSKKFLKIMFSYNNKELIINETVPNRFSPKSPDKAHLNLHINSLELGDSAVYFCASSSAGGNQPQHFGDGTRLSIL.

The chain couples TRBV7-2 to TRBJ2-7; D unresolved. V lost 5 bases and J lost 3, with 20 bases in between. The germline gives CDR1 SGHTA, CDR2 FQGNSA. The CDR3 has 16 residues. The CDR3 sequence: CASSQQPGPPSYEQYF. CDR3 coding DNA: TGTGCCAGCAGCCAACAGCCGGGCCCACCCAGCTACGAGCAGTACTTC. The full variable domain, with the rest looked up from reference TRBV7-2 and TRBJ2-7, is GAGVSQSPSNKVTEKGKDVELRCDPISGHTALYWYRQSLGQGLEFLIYFQGNSAPDKSGLPSDRFSAERTGGSVSTLTIQRTQQEDSAVYLCASSQQPGPPSYEQYFGPGTRLTVT.

This clonotype was counted at least ten times. This chain uses TRBV12-3 or TRBV12-4 with TRBJ2-1; 9 bases are a match to TRBD1. V dropped 7 bases and J dropped 8; count of bases not matched to a gene: 9. This CDR3 is built from 14 residues. CDR3 loop: CASIRRTGADEQFF. As DNA, the CDR3 is TGTGCCAGCATCCGACGGACAGGGGCTGATGAGCAGTTCTTC.

V usage is TRBV5-1 and J usage is TRBJ2-7; possibly TRBD1 for D (5 bases). The germline gives CDR1 SGHRS, CDR2 YFSETQ. This CDR3 has 14 amino acids. V lost 2 bases, J lost 0 bases, and 9 bases lay in between. CDR3 nucleotides: TGCGCCAGCAGCTTCCGACAGAGCTCCTACGAGCAGTACTTC. Protein: CASSFRQSSYEQYF.

This clonotype was recorded many times. The CDR3 DNA is TGTGCCAGCAGGCGGACTAGCGGGAGCTCCTACAATGAGCAGTTCTTC. Protein product: CASRRTSGSSYNEQFF. This chain joins TRBV6-1 and TRBJ2-1; 13 bases align to TRBD2. Trimming removed 6 bases from V and 0 bases from J; junction bases left unmatched: 2. This CDR3 contains 16 residues. Germline V gene sequence: CDR1 MNHNS, CDR2 SASEGT.

This clonotype appeared a few times. The V gene is TRBV20-1, the J gene TRBJ2-3; no reliable D call. CDR3 size: 17 residues. The V end was cut by 1 base, the J end by 3 bases, with 20 bases between. From germline, CDR1 is DFQATT and CDR2 SNEGSKA (reference sequence). CDR3 residues: CSARVVDSRMRTDTQYF. Here the CDR3 DNA reads TGCAGTGCTAGAGTTGTTGACTCACGCATGAGAACAGATACGCAGTATTTT.

In this sample, this clonotype turned up many times. This chain joins TRBV5-1 and TRBJ2-1; TRBD2 aligns across 7 bases. Germline lookup yields CDR1 SGHRS and CDR2 YFSETQ. With 3 bases clipped from V and 6 bases from J, the junction kept 3 bases outside the gene matches. The CDR3 loop spans 13 amino acids. The CDR3 DNA reads TGCGCCAGCAGCTCCGGACTAGGCAATGAGCAGTTCTTC. Its protein is CASSSGLGNEQFF.

This clonotype was counted ten times or more. The chain employs TRBV9 and TRBJ2-7; TRBD2 aligns across 9 bases. Losses at the gene ends were 6 bases for V and 4 bases for J; bases not matched to a gene: 11. The CDR3 is 15 residues long. Germline CDR1 and CDR2: SGDLS and YYNGEE. The CDR3 region has the DNA TGTGCCAGCAACGGACCGCGGGAGGGGAGATACGAGCAGTACTTC. Its protein product is CASNGPREGRYEQYF.

This clonotype was counted many times. The CDR3 DNA sequence: TGCGCCAGCAGCCAGGCCCACCAAGCCAACATTCAGTACTTC. Translated, it gives CASSQAHQANIQYF. The chain has TRBV4-3 and TRBJ2-4; D remains ambiguous. Looked up from germline, CDR1 is LGHNA and CDR2 is YSLEER. CDR3 length equals 14 residues. Trimming cost V 3 bases and J 7 bases, with 13 bases left between them.

This clonotype has a count of ten or more. The chain couples TRBV27 to TRBJ2-1, with 9 bases lining up with TRBD2. V lost 7 bases and J lost 7; bases outside the gene matches: 8. The CDR3 has 14 amino acids. Germline V gene sequence: CDR1 MNHEY, CDR2 SMNVEV (reference sequence). CDR3 in DNA: TGTGCCAGCAAGGGAGCGGGAGGAAGGAATGAGCAGTTCTTC. As protein: CASKGAGGRNEQFF.

As for this clonotype: It may be a read error: a sequence one base away is much more abundant. V and J are TRBV29-1 and TRBJ1-3, with a tentative D call TRBD1 (5 bases). The CDR3 consists of 11 residues. The germline CDR1 and CDR2 sequences are SQVTM and ANQGSEA. In nucleotides, the CDR3 is TGCAGCGTCCAAAGGGACCAGCGAATGGATTTT. This codes for CSVQRDQRMDF.

This clonotype has a count of ten or more. The chain links TRBV3-1 to TRBJ1-1; 7 bases are a match to TRBD1. Germline V gives CDR1 LGHDT, CDR2 YNNKEL (reference sequence). The CDR3 is made up of 16 amino acids. V was pared by 3 bases and J by 0 bases, with 7 bases of the junction left unmatched. CDR3 sequence: CASSHAGTAMNTEAFF. The DNA of the CDR3 is TGTGCCAGCAGCCACGCTGGGACAGCGATGAACACTGAAGCTTTCTTT.

This clonotype came up many times. This chain links TRBV5-6 with TRBJ2-7; TRBD1 is a possible D gene (5 bases). Germline lookup yields CDR1 SGHDT and CDR2 YYEEEE. Trimming took 0 bases from V and 6 from J, leaving 13 bases between them. The CDR3 extends over 14 amino acids. The CDR3, as DNA: TGTGCCAGCAGCTTGGGACAGAGTTCCCGCGAGCAGTACTTC. Protein product: CASSLGQSSREQYF.

This clonotype was seen repeatedly, ten times or more. CDR3: CASKRTGVGNQPQHF. DNA of the CDR3: TGTGCCAGCAAGAGGACAGGAGTAGGCAATCAGCCCCAGCATTTT. This sequence joins TRBV12-3 or TRBV12-4 and TRBJ1-5; 7 bases are a match to TRBD1. V was clipped by 7 bases and J by 2 bases; unmatched bases: 8. This CDR3 has 15 amino acids.

In the case of this clonotype: A much larger clone is a single base away; this may be a read error. The gene calls are TRBV20-1 and TRBJ2-3, with D possibly matching TRBD2 (5 bases). This CDR3 comprises 15 residues. Germline CDR1 DFQATT, CDR2 SNEGSKA (reference sequence). The CDR3 reads CSAGEHEGSGDTQYF. The DNA of the CDR3 is TGCAGTGCTGGAGAGCATGAGGGTAGTGGAGATACGCAGTATTTT.

This chain links TRBV20-1 with TRBJ2-5, with 9 positions matching TRBD1. V dropped 6 bases and J dropped 7; count of bases not matched to a gene: 9. The germline V gene has CDR1 DFQATT and CDR2 SNEGSKA (reference sequence). The CDR3 sequence is 13 residues long. CDR3 residues: CSAVRDRVATQYF. CDR3 DNA: TGCAGTGCGGTCCGGGACAGGGTGGCGACCCAGTACTTC.

Points on this clonotype: One base away lies a much larger clone, so this may be a sequencing read error. The rearrangement joins TRBV27 to TRBJ1-2; a weak D match, TRBD1 (6 bases). Germline lookup yields CDR1 MNHEY and CDR2 SMNVEV (reference sequence). V was shortened by 3 bases and J by 7 bases, with 15 bases between the two germline ends. The CDR3 spans 14 residues. The CDR3 sequence: CASSLAMGALGYTF. CDR3 sequence (DNA): TGTGCCAGCAGTTTGGCGATGGGGGCGCTTGGCTACACCTTC.

This clonotype was detected ten times or more. The chain combines TRBV6-1 with TRBJ2-4; D is perhaps TRBD2 (5 bases). This CDR3 is 14 amino acids long. Trimming took 7 bases from V and 0 from J, leaving 10 bases between them. The germline gives CDR1 MNHNS, CDR2 SASEGT. CDR3 sequence: CASTSGLAKNIQYF. The CDR3 DNA sequence: TGTGCCAGCACCAGCGGCTTAGCCAAAAACATTCAGTACTTC.

The V and J genes are TRBV5-1 and TRBJ1-1, with a weak D call TRBD1 (5 bases). Germline loops: CDR1 SGHRS, CDR2 YFSETQ. V gave up 0 bases and J gave up 11 bases, with 17 bases separating them. The CDR3 has 14 amino acids. CDR3 protein: CASSLVGTRPGAFF. The CDR3 nucleotides read TGCGCCAGCAGCTTGGTTGGGACGCGGCCCGGGGCTTTCTTT.

The V call is TRBV7-3, the J call TRBJ2-7, with 7 bases aligning to TRBD1. This CDR3 contains 14 residues. CDR1 and CDR2 from the germline V gene are SGHTA and FQGTGA. V gave up 5 bases and J gave up 3 bases; unmatched junction bases: 7. The CDR3 sequence: CASSAFGQVYEQYF. CDR3 coding DNA: TGTGCCAGCAGCGCGTTCGGACAGGTCTACGAGCAGTACTTC.

At least ten counts were recorded for this clonotype. The chain employs TRBV6-2 or TRBV6-3 and TRBJ2-1; 10 nucleotides line up with TRBD2. With V trimmed by 5 bases and J by 3 bases, 1 base remained unmatched. The CDR3 covers 14 residues. Germline CDR1 reads MNHEY; CDR2 reads SVGEGT. The CDR3 loop reads CASSPSGSYNEQFF. The CDR3 nucleotides are TGTGCCAGCAGTCCTAGCGGGAGCTACAATGAGCAGTTCTTC.

A note on this clonotype: A much larger clone is a single base away; this may be a read error. The J gene is TRBJ2-1, the V gene TRBV2; 7 bases are a match to TRBD2. Per germline, CDR1 SNHLY and CDR2 FYNNEI. CDR3 size: 19 residues. The CDR3: CACSEARAFVASGRSEQFF. In DNA form, the CDR3 reads TGTGCCTGCAGTGAAGCGCGGGCGTTCGTGGCTAGCGGACGCAGTGAGCAGTTCTTC.

This clonotype was counted at least ten times. The J gene is TRBJ1-2, the V gene TRBV5-1; D may be TRBD1 (5 bases). V was clipped by 6 bases and J by 4 bases, with 16 bases between them. Germline CDR1 and CDR2: SGHRS and YFSETQ. The CDR3 length is 14 residues. The CDR3 DNA sequence: TGCGCCAGCAATGTCGGGGGGACGGTCTATGGCTACACCTTC. The encoded protein is CASNVGGTVYGYTF.

This clonotype came up a few times. The CDR3 DNA reads TGTGCCAGCAGTACAGGGATACACGAAAAACTGTTTTTT. Translating it yields CASSTGIHEKLFF. The rearrangement uses TRBV12-3 or TRBV12-4 and TRBJ1-4; D possibly corresponds to TRBD1 (6 bases). The CDR3 covers 13 residues. The germline V and J ends were trimmed by 5 bases and 8 bases, with 12 bases remaining between them.

This clonotype has a handful of counts. CDR3 coding DNA: TGTGCCAGCATCAGGACAGGCACAGATACGCAGTATTTT. Its translation: CASIRTGTDTQYF. The chain uses TRBV6-6 and TRBJ2-3, with D maybe TRBD1 (6 bases). CDR3 length: 13 amino acids. Trimming shortened V by 7 bases and J by 1 base, and 9 bases separated the two germline ends. Germline V gene lookup returns CDR1 MNHNY and CDR2 SVGAGI (reference sequence).